The sequence of this TCR beta chain was determined in a study of T-cell reconstitution after alpha-beta-depleted transplantation in children. Study conclusions and caveats: One year post-transplant, T-cell counts and diversity were largely derived from T cells produced anew. Some patients' high day-60 TCRbeta diversity was traced to surviving recipient T cells and thymic progenitors. Reported findings indicate that, about two months after transplant, alpha-beta T cells came from several hundred expanded clones, which were derived from non-depleted graft cells.

Unique molecular identifiers featured in how the TCRbeta library was prepared. TCRdb reprocessed the PCR reads with MiXCR, giving one entry per CDR3 protein. The sample shows about 980,000 distinct CDR3 sequences, roughly 29% of them seen only once. V shed 5 bases, J shed 3 bases, and the junction held 9 bases outside the gene matches. The CDR3 has 15 residues. About this clonotype: Its cognate antigen is unknown.

The chain is built from TRBV12-3 or TRBV12-4 and TRBJ2-7; 8 bases are shared with TRBD1. This specimen was PBMCs, mostly from graft donor cells, taken 360 days after TCRalphabeta/CD19-depleted stem cell transplant. This TCR was sampled from a boy less than two years old who had a stem cell transplant for SCID, so the T cells may come from the graft donor. CDR3 nucleotides: TGTGCCAGCAGTCCCTCCAGACAGGGGCACTACGAGCAGTACTTC. It translates to CASSPSRQGHYEQYF.